The 8 T cell receptor beta chains in this list originate from one sample, sequenced in a study of blood T cell repertoires in COVID-19. The repertoire was sequenced with immunoSEQ multiplex PCR; TCRdb's copy has only in-frame clones and lacks some. The table has about 130,000 clones, under 85% seen once. The sequencing sample was made of PBMCs or T cells enriched from blood (not recorded which). Receptors were obtained from a man aged 25 to 40 who had recovered from COVID-19.

The chain links TRBV19 to TRBJ2-1; 14 positions match TRBD2. This CDR3 contains 15 residues. Germline loops: CDR1 LNHDA, CDR2 SQIVND (reference sequence). V gave up 2 bases and J gave up 9 bases; unmatched junction bases: 3. As DNA, the CDR3 is TGTGCCAGTAGTATAAACGGACTAGCGGGGGGTGAGCAGTTCTTC. This gives the protein CASSINGLAGGEQFF.

The V and J genes are TRBV18 and TRBJ2-5, with 9 bases identical to TRBD1. V shed 3 bases, J shed 4 bases, and the junction held 12 bases outside the gene matches. CDR1 KGHSH and CDR2 LQKENI come from the germline V gene. This CDR3 contains 17 residues. The CDR3 loop is CASSPFRSTGGPETQYF. The CDR3 bases are TGTGCCAGCTCACCTTTCCGTTCGACAGGGGGTCCAGAGACCCAGTACTTC.

The chain carries TRBV15 and TRBJ1-1; the D gene is possibly TRBD1 (6 bases). Germline V CDR1 and CDR2: LNHNV, YYDKDF (reference sequence). V was cut by 5 bases and J by 4 bases, with 17 bases left in between. This CDR3 contains 15 residues. This CDR3 reads CATSGGGRRVTEAFF. CDR3 nucleotide sequence: TGTGCCACCAGCGGGGGGGGCAGGCGGGTCACTGAAGCTTTCTTT.

The rearrangement links TRBV7-2 to TRBJ2-7; D is unresolved. The CDR3 is 13 amino acids. The ends were cut back, 5 bases at V and 4 bases at J, with 12 bases in the middle. From germline, CDR1 is SGHTA and CDR2 FQGNSA. In DNA, the CDR3 is TGTGCCAGCAGCCCCTCTCCCGGTTACGAGCAGTACGTC. It yields the protein CASSPSPGYEQYV.

The V and J genes are TRBV5-1 and TRBJ2-2; 7 bases are a match to TRBD1. The J segment lost 3 bases and the V segment lost 6 bases, leaving 5 bases of the junction unmatched. The CDR3 length is 14 residues. Looked up from germline, CDR1 is SGHRS and CDR2 is YFSETQ. The CDR3 DNA is TGCGCCAGCACTCGACAGGGCGACACCGGGGAGCTGTTTTTT. Translation: CASTRQGDTGELFF.

The V and J genes are TRBV4-2 and TRBJ2-1; 13 bases agree with TRBD2. Germline CDR1 is LGHNA and CDR2 is YNFKEQ. The CDR3 runs 19 residues. V was clipped by 3 bases and J by 0 bases; unmatched bases: 8. The CDR3 coding sequence is TGTGCCAGCAGCCAGCTCGGGACTAGCGGGGTGAGCTCCTACAATGAGCAGTTCTTC. Translating gives CASSQLGTSGVSSYNEQFF.

This sequence joins TRBV6-5 and TRBJ2-7; D perhaps matches TRBD1 (7 bases). The CDR3 has 14 amino acids. Germline assignment: CDR1 MNHEY and CDR2 SVGAGI. Trimming took 6 bases from V and 5 from J, leaving 17 bases between them. The CDR3 here is CASSRGTEADEQYV. The CDR3 region has the DNA TGTGCCAGCAGCCGGGGGACAGAAGCGGACGAGCAGTACGTC.

This clone was seen just once. This chain links TRBV7-2 with TRBJ1-1; D unresolved. The germline CDR1 and CDR2 sequences are SGHTA and FQGNSA. Trimming stripped 3 bases from V and 11 bases from J, with 10 bases between. The CDR3 has 11 amino acids. Here the CDR3 DNA reads TGTGCCAGCAGCTTGAGGGTTGACGCTTTCTTT. This sequence encodes CASSLRVDAFF.